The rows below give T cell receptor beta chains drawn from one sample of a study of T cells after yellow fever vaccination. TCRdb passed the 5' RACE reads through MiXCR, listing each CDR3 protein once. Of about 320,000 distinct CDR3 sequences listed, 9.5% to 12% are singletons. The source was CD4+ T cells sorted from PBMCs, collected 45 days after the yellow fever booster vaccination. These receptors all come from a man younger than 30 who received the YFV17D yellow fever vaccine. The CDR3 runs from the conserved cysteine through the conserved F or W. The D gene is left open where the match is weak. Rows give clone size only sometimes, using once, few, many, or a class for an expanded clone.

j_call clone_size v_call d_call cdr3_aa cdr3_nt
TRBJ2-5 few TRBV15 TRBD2 CATSTPYGGQETQYF TGTGCCACCAGCACCCCCTACGGGGGGCAAGAGACCCAGTACTTC
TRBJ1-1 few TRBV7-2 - CASSAQGRRTEAFF TGTGCCAGCAGCGCCCAGGGGCGCAGGACTGAAGCTTTCTTT
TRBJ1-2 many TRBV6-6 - CASILQTGYGYTF TGTGCCAGCATTTTACAGACAGGCTATGGCTACACCTTC
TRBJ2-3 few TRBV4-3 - CASSQAGSGTQYF TGCGCCAGCAGCCAAGCTGGTAGTGGTACGCAGTATTTT
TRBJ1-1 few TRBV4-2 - CASSQVGRQRVTEAFF TGTGCCAGCAGCCAAGTCGGGCGCCAAAGGGTCACTGAAGCTTTCTTT
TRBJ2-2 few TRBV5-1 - CASSLGNYRDTGELFF TGCGCCAGCAGCTTGGGCAACTATAGGGACACCGGGGAGCTGTTTTTT
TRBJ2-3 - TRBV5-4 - CASSPLRGEDTQYF TGTGCCAGCAGCCCTCTGAGGGGTGAAGATACGCAGTATTTT
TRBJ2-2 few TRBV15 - CATNRRGAGELFF TGTGCCACCAATAGGCGGGGTGCCGGGGAGCTGTTTTTT
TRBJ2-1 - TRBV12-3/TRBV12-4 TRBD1 CASSFSGGEQFF TGTGCCAGCAGTTTCTCAGGGGGTGAGCAGTTCTTC
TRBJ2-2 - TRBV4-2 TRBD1 CASSQDDRGLFF TGTGCCAGCAGCCAAGATGACAGGGGGCTGTTTTTT
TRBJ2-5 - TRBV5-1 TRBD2 CASSLEGLVETQYF TGCGCCAGCAGCTTGGAAGGACTAGTAGAGACCCAGTACTTC
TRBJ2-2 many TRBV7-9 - CASSLDLGTGELFF TGTGCCAGCAGCTTAGATCTGGGGACCGGGGAGCTGTTTTTT
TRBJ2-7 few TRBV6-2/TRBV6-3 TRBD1 CASSYLGQAMREQYF TGTGCCAGCAGTTACCTGGGACAGGCCATGAGGGAGCAGTACTTC
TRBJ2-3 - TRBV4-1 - CASSQGESNTQYF TGCGCCAGCAGCCAAGGGGAGTCAAATACGCAGTATTTT
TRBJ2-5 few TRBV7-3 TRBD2 CASSEWGRASGVQETQYF TGTGCCAGCAGCGAATGGGGGAGGGCTAGCGGGGTCCAAGAGACCCAGTACTTC
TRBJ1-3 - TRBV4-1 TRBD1 CASSQPTGPSGNTIYF TGCGCCAGCAGCCAACCGACAGGGCCCTCTGGAAACACCATATATTTT
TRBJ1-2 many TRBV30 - CAWSVQGIYGYTF TGTGCCTGGAGTGTACAGGGAATATATGGCTACACCTTC
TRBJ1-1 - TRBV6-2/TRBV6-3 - CASTQGYEAFF TGTGCCAGCACTCAAGGGTATGAAGCTTTCTTT
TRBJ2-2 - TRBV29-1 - CSVDAKNTGELFF TGCAGCGTTGACGCCAAGAACACCGGGGAGCTGTTTTTT
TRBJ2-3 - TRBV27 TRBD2 CASSFRLAGGGGLDTQYF TGTGCCAGCAGTTTTAGGCTAGCGGGGGGTGGAGGGTTAGATACGCAGTATTTT
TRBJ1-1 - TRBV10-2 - CASRLREDTEAFF TGCGCCAGCCGCCTACGGGAGGACACTGAAGCTTTCTTT
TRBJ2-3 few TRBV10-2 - CASRTASTDTQYF TGCGCCAGCAGGACAGCTAGCACAGATACGCAGTATTTT
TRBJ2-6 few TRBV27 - CASRSRVPGTSGANVLTF TGTGCCAGCAGATCTCGAGTACCAGGGACCTCTGGGGCCAACGTCCTGACTTTC
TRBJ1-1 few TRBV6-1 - CASSAGTRLEAFF TGTGCCAGCAGTGCTGGGACAAGACTTGAAGCTTTCTTT
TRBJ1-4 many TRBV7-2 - CASRPREGQEKLFF TGTGCCAGCAGACCTAGAGAAGGGCAGGAAAAACTGTTTTTT
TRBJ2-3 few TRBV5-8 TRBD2 CASFVISGVYTQYF TGTGCCAGCTTTGTTATTAGCGGGGTATATACGCAGTATTTT
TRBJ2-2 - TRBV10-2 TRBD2 CASRPPGGRVTGELFF TGCGCCAGCAGGCCTCCGGGGGGGCGCGTTACCGGGGAGCTGTTTTTT
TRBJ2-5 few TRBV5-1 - CASSLQGVETQYF TGCGCCAGCAGCTTACAGGGAGTGGAGACCCAGTACTTC
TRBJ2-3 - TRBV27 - CASSLADARTDTQYF TGTGCCAGCAGTTTGGCAGATGCCCGCACAGATACGCAGTATTTT
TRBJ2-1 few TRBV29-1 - CSVEVVSDGEQFF TGCAGCGTTGAAGTTGTATCAGACGGTGAGCAGTTCTTC
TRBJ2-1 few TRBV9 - CASSSWTSPGEQFF TGTGCCAGCAGCTCGTGGACCAGTCCGGGTGAGCAGTTCTTC
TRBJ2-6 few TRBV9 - CASSLSGAGANVLTF TGTGCCAGCAGCCTCTCAGGGGCTGGGGCCAACGTCCTGACTTTC
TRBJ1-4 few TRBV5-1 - CASNGGTLGEKLFF TGCGCCAGCAACGGCGGGACCTTAGGCGAAAAACTGTTTTTT
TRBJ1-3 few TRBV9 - CASSPRGAGLSGNTIYF TGTGCCAGCAGCCCTCGTGGGGCAGGACTCTCTGGAAACACCATATATTTT
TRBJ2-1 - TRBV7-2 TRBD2 CASSSGAGGPRDKFF TGTGCCAGCAGCTCAGGGGCGGGGGGCCCAAGGGATAAGTTCTTC
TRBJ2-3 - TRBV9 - CASAKRTISTDTQYF TGTGCCAGCGCAAAGCGGACTATCAGCACAGATACGCAGTATTTT
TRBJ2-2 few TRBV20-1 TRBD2 CSARDSLSGGPFGELFF TGCAGTGCTAGAGATTCGTTGAGCGGGGGGCCGTTCGGGGAGCTGTTTTTT
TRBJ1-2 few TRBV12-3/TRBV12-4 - CASSRGDGYGYTF TGTGCCAGCAGTCGAGGGGACGGTTATGGCTACACCTTC
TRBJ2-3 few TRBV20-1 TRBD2 CSAGSGAVPDTQYF TGCAGTGCTGGAAGCGGGGCCGTTCCAGATACGCAGTATTTT
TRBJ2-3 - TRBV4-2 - CASSQAGAGTDTQYF TGTGCCAGCAGCCAAGCGGGGGCCGGGACAGATACGCAGTATTTT
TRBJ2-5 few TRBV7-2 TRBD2 CASSSLGLAGGETQYF TGTGCCAGCAGCTCATTGGGACTAGCGGGGGGGGAGACCCAGTACTTC
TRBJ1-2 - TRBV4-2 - CASSQGNAGANYGYTF TGTGCCAGCAGCCAAGGAAACGCAGGAGCTAACTATGGCTACACCTTC
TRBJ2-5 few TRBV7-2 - CASSLAGSAQYF TGTGCCAGCAGCTTAGCGGGCTCGGCCCAGTACTTC
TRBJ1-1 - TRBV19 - CASSIQTASMNTEAFF TGTGCCAGTAGTATCCAGACGGCCTCTATGAACACTGAAGCTTTCTTT
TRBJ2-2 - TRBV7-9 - CARSLGSNTGELFF TGTGCCAGGAGCTTAGGTTCGAACACCGGGGAGCTGTTTTTT
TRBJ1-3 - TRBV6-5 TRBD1 CASRADREAGNTIYF TGTGCCAGCAGAGCGGACAGGGAGGCTGGAAACACCATATATTTT
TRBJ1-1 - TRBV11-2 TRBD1 CASSPQGAANTEAFF TGTGCCAGCAGCCCCCAGGGGGCGGCGAACACTGAAGCTTTCTTT
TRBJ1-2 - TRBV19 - CASSTPGAWDYGYTF TGTGCCAGTAGTACCCCCGGGGCCTGGGACTATGGCTACACCTTC
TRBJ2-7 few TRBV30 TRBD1 CAWSRQGPSYEQYF TGTGCCTGGAGTCGACAGGGACCCTCCTACGAGCAGTACTTC
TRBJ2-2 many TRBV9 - CASRGRQAGTGELFF TGTGCCAGCAGGGGGAGACAGGCGGGGACCGGGGAGCTGTTTTTT